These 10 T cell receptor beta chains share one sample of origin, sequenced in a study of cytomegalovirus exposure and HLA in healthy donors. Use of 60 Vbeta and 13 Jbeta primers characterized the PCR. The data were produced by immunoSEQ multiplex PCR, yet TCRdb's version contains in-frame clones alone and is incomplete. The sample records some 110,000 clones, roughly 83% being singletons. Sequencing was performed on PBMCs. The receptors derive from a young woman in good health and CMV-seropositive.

This CDR3 is CASSQEAGGISYEQYF. In DNA, the CDR3 is TGTGCCAGCTCACAAGAGGCAGGGGGCATCTCCTACGAGCAGTACTTC. This chain links TRBV18 with TRBJ2-7; TRBD1 aligns across 8 bases. Germline CDR1 is KGHSH and CDR2 is LQKENI. V lost 4 bases to trimming and J lost 0 bases; unmatched junction nucleotides: 8. The CDR3 extends over 16 amino acids. Full variable domain (remainder filled in from reference TRBV18 and TRBJ2-7): NAGVMQNPRHLVRRRGQEARLRCSPMKGHSHVYWYRQLPEEGLKFMVYLQKENIIDESGMPKERFSAEFPKEGPSILRIQQVVRGDSAAYFCASSQEAGGISYEQYFGPGTRLTVT.

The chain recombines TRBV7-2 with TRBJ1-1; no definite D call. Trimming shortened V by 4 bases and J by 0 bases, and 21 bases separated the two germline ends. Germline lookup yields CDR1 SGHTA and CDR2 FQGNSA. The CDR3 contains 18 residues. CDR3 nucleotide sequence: TGTGCCAGCAGCTCATGGTGGAGACCCTTACTGATGAACACTGAAGCTTTCTTT. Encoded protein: CASSSWWRPLLMNTEAFF. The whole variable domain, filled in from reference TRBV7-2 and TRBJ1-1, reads GAGVSQSPSNKVTEKGKDVELRCDPISGHTALYWYRQSLGQGLEFLIYFQGNSAPDKSGLPSDRFSAERTGGSVSTLTIQRTQQEDSAVYLCASSSWWRPLLMNTEAFFGQGTRLTVV.

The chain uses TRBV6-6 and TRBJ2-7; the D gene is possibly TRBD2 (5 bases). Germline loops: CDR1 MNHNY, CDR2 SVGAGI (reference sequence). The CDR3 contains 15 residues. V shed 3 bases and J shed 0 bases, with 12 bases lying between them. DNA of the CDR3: TGTGCCAGCAGTTATGAGGGCGGGTCCTCCTACGAGCAGTACTTC. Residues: CASSYEGGSSYEQYF.

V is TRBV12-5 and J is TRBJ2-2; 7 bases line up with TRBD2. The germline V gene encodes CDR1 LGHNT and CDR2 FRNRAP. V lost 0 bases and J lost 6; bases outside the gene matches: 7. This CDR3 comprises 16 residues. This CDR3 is CASGLVLGREPGELFF. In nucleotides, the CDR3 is TGTGCTAGTGGTTTGGTACTGGGGCGGGAGCCCGGGGAGCTGTTTTTT.

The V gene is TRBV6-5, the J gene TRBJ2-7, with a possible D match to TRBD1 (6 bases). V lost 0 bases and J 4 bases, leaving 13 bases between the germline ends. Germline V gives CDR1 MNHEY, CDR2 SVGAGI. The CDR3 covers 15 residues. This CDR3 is CASSYSQGLSYEQYF. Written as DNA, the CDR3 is TGTGCCAGCAGTTACTCGCAGGGGCTATCATACGAGCAGTACTTC.

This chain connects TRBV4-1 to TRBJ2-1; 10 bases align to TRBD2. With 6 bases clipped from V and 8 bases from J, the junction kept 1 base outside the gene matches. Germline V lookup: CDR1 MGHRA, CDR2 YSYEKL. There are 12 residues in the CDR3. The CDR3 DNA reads TGCGCCAGCAGTCTAGCGGGAGATGAGCAGTTCTTC. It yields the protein CASSLAGDEQFF.

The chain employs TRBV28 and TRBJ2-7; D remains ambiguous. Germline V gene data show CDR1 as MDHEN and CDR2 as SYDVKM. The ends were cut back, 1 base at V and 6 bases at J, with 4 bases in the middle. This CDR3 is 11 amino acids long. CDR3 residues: CASSLSGEQYF. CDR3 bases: TGTGCCAGCAGTTTATCGGGCGAGCAGTACTTC.

CDR3 protein: CASSYSTERVQYF. CDR3 bases: TGTGCCAGCAGTTACTCGACGGAGAGGGTCCAGTACTTC. The rearrangement uses TRBV6-6 and TRBJ2-5, with a weak D call TRBD2 (5 bases). There are 13 residues in the CDR3. Germline CDR1 and CDR2: MNHNY and SVGAGI (reference sequence). Trimming took off 0 bases at V and 10 bases at J, with 12 bases between the two ends.

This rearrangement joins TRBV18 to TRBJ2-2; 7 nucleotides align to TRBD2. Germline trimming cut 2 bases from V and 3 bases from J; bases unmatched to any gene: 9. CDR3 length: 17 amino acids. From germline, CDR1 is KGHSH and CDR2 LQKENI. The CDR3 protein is CASSPLLAIRDTGELFF. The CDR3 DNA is TGTGCCAGCTCACCATTACTAGCGATAAGAGACACCGGGGAGCTGTTTTTT.

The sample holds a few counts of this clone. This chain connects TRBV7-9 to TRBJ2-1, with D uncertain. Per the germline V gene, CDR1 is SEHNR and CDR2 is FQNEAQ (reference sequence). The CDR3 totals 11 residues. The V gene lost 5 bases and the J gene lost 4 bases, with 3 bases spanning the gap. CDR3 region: CASSAYNEQFF. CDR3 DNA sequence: TGTGCCAGCAGCGCGTACAATGAGCAGTTCTTC.